Given below is one T cell receptor beta chain in context. Its target is not known. This sample is part of a study of blood T cells in healthy people across ages. Total RNA was isolated from each sample in quantities of at least 5.5 micrograms. Then a second PCR, running roughly 7 to 11 cycles, was carried out with a sample-barcoded 5' primer and a J-beta primer mix. One entry per CDR3 protein results from TCRdb running MiXCR on the 5' RACE reads. This sample has 550,000 to 750,000 distinct CDR3 sequences, with around 20% found just once. Looked up from germline, CDR1 is SGHAT and CDR2 is FQNNGV. The CDR3 runs 16 residues. V gave up 5 bases and J gave up 5 bases, with 22 bases separating them. General observations from the study: The diversity estimates, figures obtained from one million T cells, were considered underestimates. In long-lived donors, naive CD4+ cell counts and diversity exceeded those of aged donors.

The material sequenced was blood. The rearrangement links TRBV11-2 to TRBJ2-7, with D tentatively TRBD2 (6 bases). This TCR was sampled from a man in his 70s in good health. For the CDR3, the DNA is TGTGCCAGCAGCCCAGGGCAGGCCACTACGGGGGACGAGCAGTACTTC. Residues: CASSPGQATTGDEQYF.